The T cell receptor (beta chain) under discussion was sequenced for a study of control samples from healthy donors and cancer patients. The protocol was immunoSEQ multiplex PCR, while the TCRdb copy is restricted to in-frame clones and leaves out a portion. The table includes 140,000 to 150,000 clones, roughly 90% detected once. Sequencing was done on a sample of blood. This clonotype originated in a man younger than 45 in good health.

For the CDR3, the DNA is TGTGCCAGCAGTTACTCGCGATTGGAGGGGGCCTACGAGCAGTACTTC. Translated: CASSYSRLEGAYEQYF. The chain couples TRBV6-2 or TRBV6-3 to TRBJ2-7; perhaps D is TRBD1 or TRBD2 (6 bases each). The CDR3 totals 16 residues. Germline V CDR1 and CDR2: MNHEY, SVGEGT. V dropped 0 bases and J dropped 2 bases, with 14 bases sitting between them.